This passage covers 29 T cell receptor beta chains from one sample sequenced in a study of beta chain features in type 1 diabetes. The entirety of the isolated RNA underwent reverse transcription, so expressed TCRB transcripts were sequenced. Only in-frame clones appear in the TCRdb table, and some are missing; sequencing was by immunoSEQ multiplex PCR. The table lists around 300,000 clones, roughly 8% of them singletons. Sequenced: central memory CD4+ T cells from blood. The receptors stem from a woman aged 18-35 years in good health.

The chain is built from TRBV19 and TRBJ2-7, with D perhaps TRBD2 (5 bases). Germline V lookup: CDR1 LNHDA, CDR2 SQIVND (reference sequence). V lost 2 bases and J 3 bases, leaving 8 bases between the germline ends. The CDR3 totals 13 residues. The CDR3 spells CASSIQSGYEQYV. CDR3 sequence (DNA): TGTGCCAGTAGTATACAGAGCGGCTACGAGCAGTACGTC.

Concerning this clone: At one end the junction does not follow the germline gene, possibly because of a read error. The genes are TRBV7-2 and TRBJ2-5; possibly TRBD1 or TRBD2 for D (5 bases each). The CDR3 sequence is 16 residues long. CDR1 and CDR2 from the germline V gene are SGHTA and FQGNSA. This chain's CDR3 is CASSRQISGRKEIQYF. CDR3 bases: TGTGCCAGCAGTCGTCAAATCTCGGGACGGAAAGAGATCCAGTACTTC.

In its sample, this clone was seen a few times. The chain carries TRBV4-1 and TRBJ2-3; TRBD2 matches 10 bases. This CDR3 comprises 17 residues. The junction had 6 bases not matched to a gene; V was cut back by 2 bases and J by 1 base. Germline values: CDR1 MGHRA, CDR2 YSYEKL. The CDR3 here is CASSQYPTSGGTDTQYF. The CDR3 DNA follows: TGCGCCAGCAGCCAATACCCCACTAGCGGGGGCACAGATACGCAGTATTTT.

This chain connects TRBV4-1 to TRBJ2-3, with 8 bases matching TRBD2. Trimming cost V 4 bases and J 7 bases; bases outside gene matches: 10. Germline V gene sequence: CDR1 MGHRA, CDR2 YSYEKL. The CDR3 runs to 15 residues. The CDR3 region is CASSLPTGGGYTQYF. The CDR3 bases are TGCGCCAGCAGCCTCCCTACCGGGGGGGGGTATACGCAGTATTTT.

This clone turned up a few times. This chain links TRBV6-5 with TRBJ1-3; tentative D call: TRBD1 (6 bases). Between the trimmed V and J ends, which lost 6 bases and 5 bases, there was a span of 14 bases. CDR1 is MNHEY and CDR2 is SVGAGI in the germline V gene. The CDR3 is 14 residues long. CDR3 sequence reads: CASSPTGTRNTIYF. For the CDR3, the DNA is TGTGCCAGCAGCCCGACAGGAACTCGAAACACCATATATTTT.

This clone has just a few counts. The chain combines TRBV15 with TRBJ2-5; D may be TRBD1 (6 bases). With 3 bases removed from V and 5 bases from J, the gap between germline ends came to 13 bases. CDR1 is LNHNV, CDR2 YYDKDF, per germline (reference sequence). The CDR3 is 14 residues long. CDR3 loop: CATSRVRGGETQYF. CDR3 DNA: TGTGCCACCAGCAGGGTCAGGGGTGGCGAGACCCAGTACTTC.

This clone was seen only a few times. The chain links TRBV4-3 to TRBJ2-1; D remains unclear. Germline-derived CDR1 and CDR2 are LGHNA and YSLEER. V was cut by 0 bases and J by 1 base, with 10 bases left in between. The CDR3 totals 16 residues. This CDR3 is CASSQDSVGSYNEQFF. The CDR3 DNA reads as TGCGCCAGCAGCCAAGATTCCGTAGGGTCCTACAATGAGCAGTTCTTC.

CDR3 sequence (DNA): TGTGCCAGCAGCCAAGTTAGGGCTAGCGGGTACAATGAGCAGTTCTTC. Its translation is CASSQVRASGYNEQFF. The J gene is TRBJ2-1, the V gene TRBV4-2, with TRBD2 matching 8 bases. This CDR3 contains 16 residues. Germline loops: CDR1 LGHNA, CDR2 YNFKEQ. V was pared by 1 base and J by 4 bases, with 6 bases of the junction left unmatched.

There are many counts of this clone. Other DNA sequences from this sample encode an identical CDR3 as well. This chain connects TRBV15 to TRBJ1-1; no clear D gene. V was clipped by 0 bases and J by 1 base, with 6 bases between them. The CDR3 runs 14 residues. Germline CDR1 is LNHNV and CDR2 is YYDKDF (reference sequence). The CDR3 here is CATSRDLGNTEAFF. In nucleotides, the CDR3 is TGTGCCACCAGCAGAGATCTGGGGAACACTGAAGCTTTCTTT.

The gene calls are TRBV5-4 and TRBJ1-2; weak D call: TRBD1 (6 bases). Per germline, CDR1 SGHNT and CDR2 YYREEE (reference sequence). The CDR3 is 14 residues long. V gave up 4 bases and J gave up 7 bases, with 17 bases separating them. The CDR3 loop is CASSPRTALGGYTF. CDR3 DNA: TGTGCCAGCAGCCCAAGGACAGCCCTCGGTGGCTACACCTTC.

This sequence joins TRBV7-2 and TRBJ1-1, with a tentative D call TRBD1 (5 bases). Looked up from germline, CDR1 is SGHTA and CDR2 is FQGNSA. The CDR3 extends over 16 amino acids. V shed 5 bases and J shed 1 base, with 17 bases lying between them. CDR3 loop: CASSPRRGKENTEAFF. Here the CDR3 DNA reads TGTGCCAGCAGCCCCCGTCGGGGCAAGGAGAACACTGAAGCTTTCTTT.

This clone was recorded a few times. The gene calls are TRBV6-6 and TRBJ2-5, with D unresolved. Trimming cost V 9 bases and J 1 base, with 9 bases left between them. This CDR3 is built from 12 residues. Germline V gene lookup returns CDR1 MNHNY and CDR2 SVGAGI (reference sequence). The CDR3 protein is CASHGTQETQYF. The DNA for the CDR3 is TGTGCCAGTCATGGTACCCAAGAGACCCAGTACTTC.

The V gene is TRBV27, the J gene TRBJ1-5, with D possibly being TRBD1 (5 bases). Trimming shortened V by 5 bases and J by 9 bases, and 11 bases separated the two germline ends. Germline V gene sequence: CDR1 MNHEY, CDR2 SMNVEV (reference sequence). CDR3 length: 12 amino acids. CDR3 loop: CASSPPGGPQHF. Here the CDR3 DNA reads TGTGCCAGCAGTCCGCCGGGGGGGCCCCAGCATTTT.

CDR3 sequence (DNA): TGTGCCAGCAGTGAAACTAGCGTTAAAGAGACCCAGTACTTC. The encoded protein is CASSETSVKETQYF. The chain carries TRBV25-1 and TRBJ2-5; 7 positions match TRBD2. Germline trimming cut 2 bases from V and 3 bases from J; bases unmatched to any gene: 3. Per the germline V gene, CDR1 is MGHDK and CDR2 is SYGVNS. The CDR3 loop spans 14 amino acids. Together with reference TRBV25-1 and TRBJ2-5, the CDR3 gives the full variable domain: EADIYQTPRYLVIGTGKKITLECSQTMGHDKMYWYQQDPGMELHLIHYSYGVNSTEKGDLSSESTVSRIRTEHFPLTLESARPSHTSQYLCASSETSVKETQYFGPGTRLLVL.

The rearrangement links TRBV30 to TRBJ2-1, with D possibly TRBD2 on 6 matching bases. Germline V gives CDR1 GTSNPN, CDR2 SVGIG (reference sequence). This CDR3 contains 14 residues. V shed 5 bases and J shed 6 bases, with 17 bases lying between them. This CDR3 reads CAWAGTSFGNEQFF. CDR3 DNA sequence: TGTGCCTGGGCCGGGACTTCGTTCGGCAATGAGCAGTTCTTC.

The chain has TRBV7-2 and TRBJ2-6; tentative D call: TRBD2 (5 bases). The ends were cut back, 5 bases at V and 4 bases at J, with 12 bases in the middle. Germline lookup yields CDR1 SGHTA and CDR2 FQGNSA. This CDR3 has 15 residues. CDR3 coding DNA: TGTGCCAGCAGCCCCCCGCGGGCAGGGGCCAACGTCCTGACTTTC. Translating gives CASSPPRAGANVLTF.

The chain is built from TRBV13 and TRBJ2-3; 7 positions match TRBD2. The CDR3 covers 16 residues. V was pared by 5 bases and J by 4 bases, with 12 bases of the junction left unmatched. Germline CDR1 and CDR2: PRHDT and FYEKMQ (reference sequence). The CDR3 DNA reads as TGTGCCAGCAGCCCAAATTATGGGGGAGGGGCAGATACGCAGTATTTT. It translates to CASSPNYGGGADTQYF.

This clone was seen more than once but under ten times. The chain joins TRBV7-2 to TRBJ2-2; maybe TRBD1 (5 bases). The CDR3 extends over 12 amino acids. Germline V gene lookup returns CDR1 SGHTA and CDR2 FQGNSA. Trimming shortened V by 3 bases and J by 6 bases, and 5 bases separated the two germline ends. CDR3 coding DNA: TGTGCCAGCAGCTTGACAGCCGGGGAGCTGTTTTTT. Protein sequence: CASSLTAGELFF.

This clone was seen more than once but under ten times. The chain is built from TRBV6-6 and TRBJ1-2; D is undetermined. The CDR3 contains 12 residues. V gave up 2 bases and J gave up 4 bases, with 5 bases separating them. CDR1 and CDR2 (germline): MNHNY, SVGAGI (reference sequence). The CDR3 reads CASSYAGYGYTF. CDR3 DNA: TGTGCCAGCAGTTACGCAGGCTATGGCTACACCTTC.

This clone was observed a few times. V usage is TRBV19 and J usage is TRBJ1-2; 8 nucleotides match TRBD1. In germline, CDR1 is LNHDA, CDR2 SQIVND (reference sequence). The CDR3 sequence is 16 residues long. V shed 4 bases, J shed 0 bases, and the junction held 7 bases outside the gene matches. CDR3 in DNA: TGTGCCAGTAGTACGACAGGGGATGGTCCTAACTATGGCTACACCTTC. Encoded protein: CASSTTGDGPNYGYTF.

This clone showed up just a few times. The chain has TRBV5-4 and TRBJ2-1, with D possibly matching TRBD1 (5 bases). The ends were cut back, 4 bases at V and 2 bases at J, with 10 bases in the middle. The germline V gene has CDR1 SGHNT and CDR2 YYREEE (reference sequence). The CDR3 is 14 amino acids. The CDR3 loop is CASSTTGTYNEQFF. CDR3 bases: TGTGCCAGCAGCACAACAGGAACCTACAATGAGCAGTTCTTC.

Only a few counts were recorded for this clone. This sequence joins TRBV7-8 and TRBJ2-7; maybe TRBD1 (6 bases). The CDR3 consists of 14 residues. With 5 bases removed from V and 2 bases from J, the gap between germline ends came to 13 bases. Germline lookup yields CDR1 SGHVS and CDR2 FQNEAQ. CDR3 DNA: TGTGCCAGCAGCAAGGACAGCATTACCTACGAGCAGTACGTC. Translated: CASSKDSITYEQYV.

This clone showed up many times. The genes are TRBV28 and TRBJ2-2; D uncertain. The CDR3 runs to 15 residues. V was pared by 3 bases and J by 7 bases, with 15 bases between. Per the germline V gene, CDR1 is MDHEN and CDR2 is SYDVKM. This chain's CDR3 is CASSLVIGLGGELFF. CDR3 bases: TGTGCCAGCAGTTTGGTAATTGGGCTTGGCGGGGAGCTGTTTTTT.

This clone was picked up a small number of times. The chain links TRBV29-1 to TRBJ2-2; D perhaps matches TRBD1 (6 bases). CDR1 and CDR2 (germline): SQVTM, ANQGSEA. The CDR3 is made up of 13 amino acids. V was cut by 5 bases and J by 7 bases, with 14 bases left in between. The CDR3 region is CSVSQGMDGELFF. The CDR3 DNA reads TGCAGCGTTTCGCAGGGGATGGACGGGGAGCTGTTTTTT.

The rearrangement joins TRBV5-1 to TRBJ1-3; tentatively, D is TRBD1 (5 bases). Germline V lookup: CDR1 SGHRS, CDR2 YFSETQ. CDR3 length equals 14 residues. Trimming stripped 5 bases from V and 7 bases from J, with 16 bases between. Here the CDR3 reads CASRRPEAGNTIYF. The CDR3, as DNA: TGCGCCAGCAGACGGCCAGAAGCAGGGAACACCATATATTTT. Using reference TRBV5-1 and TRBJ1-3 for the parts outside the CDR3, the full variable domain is KAGVTQTPRYLIKTRGQQVTLSCSPISGHRSVSWYQQTPGQGLQFLFEYFSETQRNKGNFPGRFSGRQFSNSRSEMNVSTLELGDSALYLCASRRPEAGNTIYFGEGSWLTVV.

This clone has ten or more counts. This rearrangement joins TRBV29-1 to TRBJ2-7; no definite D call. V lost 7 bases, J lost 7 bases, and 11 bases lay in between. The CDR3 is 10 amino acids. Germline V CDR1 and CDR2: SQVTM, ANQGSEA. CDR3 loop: CSAKSQEQYV. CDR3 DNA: TGCAGCGCTAAGTCCCAGGAGCAGTACGTC.

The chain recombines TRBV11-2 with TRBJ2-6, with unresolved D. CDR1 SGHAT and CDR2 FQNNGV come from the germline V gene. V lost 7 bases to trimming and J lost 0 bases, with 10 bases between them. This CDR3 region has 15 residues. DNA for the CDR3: TGTGCCAGCATCCTTACCTTCTCTGGGGCCAACGTCCTGACTTTC. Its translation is CASILTFSGANVLTF.

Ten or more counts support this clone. As DNA, the CDR3 is TGTGCCAGCACCATCGGACGCCAGAGGAGCGATGAGCAGTTCTTC. Protein: CASTIGRQRSDEQFF. V gene TRBV7-8 combines with J gene TRBJ2-1; D uncertain. Between the trimmed V and J ends, which lost 7 bases and 8 bases, there was a span of 21 bases. The CDR3 is 15 residues long. CDR1 is SGHVS, CDR2 FQNEAQ, per germline.

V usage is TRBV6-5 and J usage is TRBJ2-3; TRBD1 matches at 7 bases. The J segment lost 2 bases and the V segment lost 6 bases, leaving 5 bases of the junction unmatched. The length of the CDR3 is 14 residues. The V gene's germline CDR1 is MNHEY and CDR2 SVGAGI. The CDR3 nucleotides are TGTGCCAGCAGCCCGGGACAGTACACAGATACGCAGTATTTT. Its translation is CASSPGQYTDTQYF.